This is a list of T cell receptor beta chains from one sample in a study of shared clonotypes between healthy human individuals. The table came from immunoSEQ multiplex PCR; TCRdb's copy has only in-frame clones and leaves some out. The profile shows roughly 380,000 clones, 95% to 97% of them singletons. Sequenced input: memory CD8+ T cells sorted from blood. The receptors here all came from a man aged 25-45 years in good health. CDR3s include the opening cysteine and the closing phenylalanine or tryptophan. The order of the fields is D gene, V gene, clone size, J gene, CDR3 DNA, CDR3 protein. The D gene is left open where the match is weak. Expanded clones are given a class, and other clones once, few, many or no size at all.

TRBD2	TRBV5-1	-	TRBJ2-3	TGCGCCAGCAGTACTAGCGGGGGGGCAGATACGCAGTATTTT	CASSTSGGADTQYF
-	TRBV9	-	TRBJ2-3	TGTGCCAGCAGCGTATCCTCGACAGATACGCAGTATTTT	CASSVSSTDTQYF
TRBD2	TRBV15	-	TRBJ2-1	TGTGCCACCAGCAGAGAATCGGCTAGCGGGAGAACCTCCTACAATGAGCAGTTCTTC	CATSRESASGRTSYNEQFF
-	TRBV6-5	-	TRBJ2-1	TGTGCCAGCAGACTCTCGCCCGGGGGCAATGAGCAGTTCTTC	CASRLSPGGNEQFF
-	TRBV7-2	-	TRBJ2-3	TGTGCCAGCAGCTTAGACTTTTCAGTTCCAACGCAGTATTTT	CASSLDFSVPTQYF
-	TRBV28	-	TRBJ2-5	TGTGCCAGCGGGGGAGAGACCCAGTACTTC	CASGGETQYF
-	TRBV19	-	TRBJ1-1	TGTGCCAGTAGTAGAGGCAGTGACACTGAAGCTTTCTTT	CASSRGSDTEAFF
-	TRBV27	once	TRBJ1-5	TGTGCCAGCAGTTTAGTACCGAATCAGCCCCAGCATTTT	CASSLVPNQPQHF
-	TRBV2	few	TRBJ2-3	TGTGCCAGCAGTGACGATCCACAGGGAGGCACAGATACGCAGTATTTT	CASSDDPQGGTDTQYF
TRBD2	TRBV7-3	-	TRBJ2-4	TGTGCCAGCACCCCTGTTGGTCTAGCGGGAGTGCGAACCAAAAACATTCAGTACTTC	CASTPVGLAGVRTKNIQYF
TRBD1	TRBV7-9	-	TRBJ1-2	TGTGCCAGCAGCTTGGCGACAGGGGGCGACTATGGCTACACCTTC	CASSLATGGDYGYTF